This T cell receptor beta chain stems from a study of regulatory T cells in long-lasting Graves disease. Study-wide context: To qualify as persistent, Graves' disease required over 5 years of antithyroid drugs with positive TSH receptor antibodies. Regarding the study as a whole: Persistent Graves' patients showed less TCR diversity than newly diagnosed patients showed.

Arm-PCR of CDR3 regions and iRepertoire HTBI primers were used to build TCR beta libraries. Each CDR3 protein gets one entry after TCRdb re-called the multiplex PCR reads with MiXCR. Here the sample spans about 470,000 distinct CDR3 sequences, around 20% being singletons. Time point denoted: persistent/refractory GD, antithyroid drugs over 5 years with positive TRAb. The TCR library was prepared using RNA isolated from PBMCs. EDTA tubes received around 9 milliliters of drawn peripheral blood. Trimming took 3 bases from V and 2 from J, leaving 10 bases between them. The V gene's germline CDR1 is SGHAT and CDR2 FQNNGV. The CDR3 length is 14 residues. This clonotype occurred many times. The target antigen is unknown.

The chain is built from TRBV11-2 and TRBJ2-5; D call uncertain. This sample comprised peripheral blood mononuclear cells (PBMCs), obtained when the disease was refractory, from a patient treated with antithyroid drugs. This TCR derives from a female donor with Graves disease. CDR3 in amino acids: CASSFSGRQETQYF. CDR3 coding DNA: TGTGCCAGCAGCTTTAGTGGGCGGCAAGAGACCCAGTACTTC.